What follows is one T cell receptor beta chain and its context. The CDR3 length is 13 residues. J lost 3 bases, V lost 7 bases, and 3 bases had no gene match. From germline, CDR1 is SGHRS and CDR2 YFSETQ. Every bulk PBMC sample received the same 350 ng of DNA. Clones were sequenced by immunoSEQ multiplex PCR, and TCRdb holds only the in-frame ones, with some missing. The sample shows roughly 5,400 clones, roughly 85% of them seen only once. This sample was included in a study of blood T cell dynamics during melanoma immunotherapy. The wider study: Metastatic melanoma patients received first-line pembrolizumab or nivolumab plus ipilimumab.

Time point reported: pre-treatment baseline. Samples come from before therapy and from week 3 after the first blockade cycle. Patients had no prior systemic cancer treatment, immunosuppressants or other active cancers. The V gene is TRBV5-1, the J gene TRBJ2-2; TRBD1 matches at 7 bases. The TCR originated in a human donor with melanoma. This specimen was blood, taken from a patient treated with checkpoint blockade. This CDR3 is CASGTDDTGELFF. The CDR3 DNA reads as TGCGCCAGCGGGACAGATGACACCGGGGAGCTGTTTTTT.